This T cell receptor beta chain stems from a study of blood T cell repertoires in COVID-19. About the study: Acute-phase and convalescent COVID-19 samples originated in the United States, Italy and Spain.

J was trimmed by 4 bases and V by 6 bases; bases with no gene match: 7. This CDR3 has 14 residues. Germline V CDR1 and CDR2: MNHEY, SVGAGI. Source study methods: Quantification of nucleated cells was approximated via reference gene primer amplification. The repertoire was sequenced with immunoSEQ multiplex PCR; TCRdb's copy has only in-frame clones and lacks some. V, J and clone size were drawn from that table, and D and trimming were deduced from the DNA. The sample lists 90,000 to 100,000 clones, less than 95% seen once, with 5.1% in the top ten. This TCR derives from a man over 45 with acute or convalescent COVID-19. The rearrangement uses TRBV6-5 and TRBJ2-7; 9 bases are shared with TRBD1. The sample taken for sequencing was peripheral blood. The CDR3 reads CASRPTGGQYEQYF. Written as DNA, the CDR3 is TGTGCCAGCAGACCGACAGGGGGACAATACGAGCAGTACTTC.